This paragraph covers one T cell receptor (beta chain) sequence. What it recognizes is unknown. Conventional CD4+ T cells were sorted from blood as CD25-low CD127-high cells. V shed 0 bases, J shed 3 bases, and the junction held 6 bases outside the gene matches. This CDR3 has 16 residues. Germline assignment: CDR1 LGHNA and CDR2 YNFKEQ. These data originate in a study of regulatory and conventional T cells in RAG deficiency. The study, taken as a whole, reports: Shannon entropy was markedly lower and Simpson indices higher in RAG-deficient patients than control T-cell subsets. Patient subsets had shorter CDR3s; Omenn Treg-Tconv overlap exceeded 85%.

Profiling relied on immunoSEQ multiplex PCR, and the TCRdb table lists in-frame clones only, not all of them. The sample consists of about 12,000 clones, about 92% of them appearing once. The same data also contributed to another study, on regulatory T cells. This second study says: Primers: 52 TRBV forward and 13 TRBJ reverse.

The chain recombines TRBV4-2 with TRBJ2-7; 9 nucleotides line up with TRBD2. Specimen: CD4+ effector T cells sorted from blood. The sequence derives from a human donor in good health. The CDR3 reads CASSQELAGELYEQYF. The DNA of the CDR3 is TGTGCCAGCAGCCAAGAATTAGCGGGAGAACTCTACGAGCAGTACTTC.